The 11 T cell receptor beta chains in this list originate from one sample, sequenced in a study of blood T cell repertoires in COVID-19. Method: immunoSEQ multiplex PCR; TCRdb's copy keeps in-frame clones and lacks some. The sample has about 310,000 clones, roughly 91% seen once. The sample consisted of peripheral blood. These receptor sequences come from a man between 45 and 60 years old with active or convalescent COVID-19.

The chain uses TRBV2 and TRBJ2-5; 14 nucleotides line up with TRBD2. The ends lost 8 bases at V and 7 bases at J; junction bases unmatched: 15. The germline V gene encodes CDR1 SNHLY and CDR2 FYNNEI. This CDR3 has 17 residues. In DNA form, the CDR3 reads TGTGCCAGCGGGGGACTAGCGGGAGATTGGGTTGATGTGACCCAGTACTTC. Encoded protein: CASGGLAGDWVDVTQYF.

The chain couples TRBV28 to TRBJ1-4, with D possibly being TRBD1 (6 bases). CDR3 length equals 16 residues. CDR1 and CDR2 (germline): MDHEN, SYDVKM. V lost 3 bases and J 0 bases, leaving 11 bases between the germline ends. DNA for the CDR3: TGTGCCAGCAGTTTCACGGGACATTCAACTAATGAAAAACTGTTTTTT. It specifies CASSFTGHSTNEKLFF.

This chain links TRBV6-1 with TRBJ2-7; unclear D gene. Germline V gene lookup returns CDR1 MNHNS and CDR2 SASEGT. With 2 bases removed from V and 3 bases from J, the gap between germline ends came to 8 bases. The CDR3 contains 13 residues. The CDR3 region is CASSENGVYEQYF. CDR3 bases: TGTGCCAGCAGTGAAAATGGAGTCTACGAGCAGTACTTC.

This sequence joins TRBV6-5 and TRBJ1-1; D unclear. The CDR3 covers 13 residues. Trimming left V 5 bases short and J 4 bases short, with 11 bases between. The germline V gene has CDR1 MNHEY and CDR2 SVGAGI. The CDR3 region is CASSKELGTEAFF. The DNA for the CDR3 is TGTGCCAGCAGTAAGGAACTAGGCACTGAAGCTTTCTTT.

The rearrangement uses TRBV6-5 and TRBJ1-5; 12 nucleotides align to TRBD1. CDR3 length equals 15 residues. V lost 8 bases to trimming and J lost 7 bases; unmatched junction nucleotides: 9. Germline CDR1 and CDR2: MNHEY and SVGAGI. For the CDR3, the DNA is TGTGCCAGCGGGACCGGGACAGGGGGCTTGCAGCCCCAGCATTTT. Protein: CASGTGTGGLQPQHF.

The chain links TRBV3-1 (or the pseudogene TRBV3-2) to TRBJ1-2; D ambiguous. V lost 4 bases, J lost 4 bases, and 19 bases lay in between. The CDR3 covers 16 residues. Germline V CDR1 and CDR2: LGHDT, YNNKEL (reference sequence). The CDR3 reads CASSLRDIGRAYGYTF. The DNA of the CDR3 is TGTGCCAGCAGCCTTAGGGATATAGGGAGGGCCTATGGCTACACCTTC.

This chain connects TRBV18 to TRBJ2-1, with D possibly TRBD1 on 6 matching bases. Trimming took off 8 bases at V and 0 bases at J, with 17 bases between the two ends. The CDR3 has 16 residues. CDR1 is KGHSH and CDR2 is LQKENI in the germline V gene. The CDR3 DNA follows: TGTGCCAGCGCGCCCCCTACAGGGCTCTCCTACAATGAGCAGTTCTTC. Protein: CASAPPTGLSYNEQFF.

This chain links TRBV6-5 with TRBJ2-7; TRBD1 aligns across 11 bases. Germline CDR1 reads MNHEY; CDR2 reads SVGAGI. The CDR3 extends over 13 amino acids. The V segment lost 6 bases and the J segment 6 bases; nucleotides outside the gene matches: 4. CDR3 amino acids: CASRGQGAGEQYF. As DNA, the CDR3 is TGTGCCAGCAGAGGACAGGGGGCTGGCGAGCAGTACTTC.

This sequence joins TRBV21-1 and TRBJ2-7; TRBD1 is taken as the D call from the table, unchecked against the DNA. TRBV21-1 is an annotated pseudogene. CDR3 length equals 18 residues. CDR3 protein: CASSKDSIRDTGSYEQYF. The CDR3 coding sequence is TGTGCCAGCAGCAAAGATTCGATCCGGGACACCGGCTCCTACGAGCAGTACTTC.

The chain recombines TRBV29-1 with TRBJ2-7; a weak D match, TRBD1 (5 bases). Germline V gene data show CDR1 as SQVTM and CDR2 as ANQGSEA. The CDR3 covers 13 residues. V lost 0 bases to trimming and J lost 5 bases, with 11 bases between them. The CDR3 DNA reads TGCAGCGTTGAAGAAGGGGTAGGCGACGAGCAGTACTTC. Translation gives CSVEEGVGDEQYF.

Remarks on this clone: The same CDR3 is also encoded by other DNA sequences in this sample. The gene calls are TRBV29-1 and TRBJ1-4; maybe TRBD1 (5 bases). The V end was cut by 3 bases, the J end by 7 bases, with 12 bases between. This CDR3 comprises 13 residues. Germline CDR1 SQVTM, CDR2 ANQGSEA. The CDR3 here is CSVEANRGEKLFF. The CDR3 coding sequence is TGCAGCGTTGAGGCTAATAGGGGTGAAAAACTGTTTTTT.